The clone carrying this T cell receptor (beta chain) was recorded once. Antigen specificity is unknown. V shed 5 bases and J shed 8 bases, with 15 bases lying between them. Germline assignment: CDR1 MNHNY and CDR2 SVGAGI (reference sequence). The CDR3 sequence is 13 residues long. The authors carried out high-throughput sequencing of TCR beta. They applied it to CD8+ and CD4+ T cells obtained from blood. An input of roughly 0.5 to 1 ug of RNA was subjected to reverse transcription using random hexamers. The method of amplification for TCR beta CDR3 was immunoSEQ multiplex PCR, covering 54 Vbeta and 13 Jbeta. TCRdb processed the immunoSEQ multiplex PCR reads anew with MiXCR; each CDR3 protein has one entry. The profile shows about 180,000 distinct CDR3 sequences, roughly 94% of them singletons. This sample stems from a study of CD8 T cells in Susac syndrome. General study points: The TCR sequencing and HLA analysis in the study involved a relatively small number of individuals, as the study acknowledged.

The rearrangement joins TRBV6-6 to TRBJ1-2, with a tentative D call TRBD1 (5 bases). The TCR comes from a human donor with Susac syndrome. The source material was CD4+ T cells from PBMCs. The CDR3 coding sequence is TGTGCCAGCAGTACATCGTGGGACGGCGGCTACACCTTC. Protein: CASSTSWDGGYTF.